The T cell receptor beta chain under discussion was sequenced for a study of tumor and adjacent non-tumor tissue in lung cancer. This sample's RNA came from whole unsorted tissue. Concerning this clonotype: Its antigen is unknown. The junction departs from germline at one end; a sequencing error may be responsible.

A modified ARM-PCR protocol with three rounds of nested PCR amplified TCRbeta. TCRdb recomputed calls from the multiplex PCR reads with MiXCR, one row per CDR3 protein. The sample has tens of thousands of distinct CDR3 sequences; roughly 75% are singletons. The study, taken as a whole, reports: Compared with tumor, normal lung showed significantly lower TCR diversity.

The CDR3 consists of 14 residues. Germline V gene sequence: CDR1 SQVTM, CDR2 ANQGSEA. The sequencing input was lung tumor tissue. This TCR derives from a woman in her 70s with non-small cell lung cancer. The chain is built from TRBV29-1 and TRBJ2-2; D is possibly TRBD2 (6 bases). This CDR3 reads CTVRTSAGTGELFF. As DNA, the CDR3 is TGCACCGTTAGGACCTCGGCGGGAACCGGGGAGCTGTTTTTT.